Sequencing of this T cell receptor beta chain was carried out in a study of T cells in localized non-small cell lung cancer. Study-wide results and limits: The tumor had only one region sequenced, so heterogeneity remains possible.

CDR1 is LNHDA, CDR2 SQIVND, per germline (reference sequence). The CDR3 is 14 amino acids. Deletions cut 4 bases from V and 9 bases from J, with 16 bases between. This clone was seen more than once but under ten times. Its specificity is not known. Repertoires were generated with immunoSEQ multiplex PCR, while TCRdb's copy carries only in-frame clones and drops some. The sample lists around 10,000 clones; 25% to 30% were seen once. The receptor comes from a man between 40 and 75 years old with stage I lung adenocarcinoma. The sample here was lung tumor tissue, taken before any cancer treatment. The rearrangement uses TRBV19 and TRBJ2-1; D perhaps matches TRBD1 (5 bases). CDR3 loop: CASSKDQGISEQFF. CDR3 coding DNA: TGTGCCAGTAGTAAAGACCAGGGAATATCTGAGCAGTTCTTC.